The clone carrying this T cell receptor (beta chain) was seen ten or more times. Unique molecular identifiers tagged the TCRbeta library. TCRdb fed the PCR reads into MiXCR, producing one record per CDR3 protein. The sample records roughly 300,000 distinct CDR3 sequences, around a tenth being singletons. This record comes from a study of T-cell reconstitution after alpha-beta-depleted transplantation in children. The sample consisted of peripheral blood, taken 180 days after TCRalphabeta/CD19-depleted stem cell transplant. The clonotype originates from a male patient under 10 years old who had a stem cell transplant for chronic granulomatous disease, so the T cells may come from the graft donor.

CDR3 coding DNA: TGTGCCAGCACTAGCGGGATCCAAGAGACCCAGTACTTC. It translates to CASTSGIQETQYF. The chain uses TRBV28 and TRBJ2-5, with 9 bases fitting TRBD2. This CDR3 has 13 residues. Germline CDR1 is MDHEN and CDR2 is SYDVKM. Trimming cost V 7 bases and J 1 base; bases outside gene matches: 1.